This TCR beta chain stems from a study of T cell repertoires in cytomegalovirus infection. About the study: Evidence of both CMV infection and a matching HLA type came from public TCR beta signatures.

About this clonotype: The antigen remains unidentified.

This CDR3 region has 13 residues. V was cut by 10 bases and J by 0 bases, with 10 bases left in between. TCRdb re-derived calls from the reads in MiXCR, one entry per CDR3 protein. The sample lists 250,000 to 300,000 distinct CDR3 sequences, roughly a fifth occurring once. Sample: cultured PBMCs, taken from culture after CMV antigen stimulation. The rearrangement uses TRBV12-3 or TRBV12-4 and TRBJ1-3, with D unclear. The receptor comes from a human donor in good health (CMV status not recorded). Some clones in this sample may be carry-over from other donors' samples. The CDR3 is CANRGSSGNTIYF. In nucleotides, the CDR3 is TGTGCCAACCGTGGCTCCTCTGGAAACACCATATATTTT.